What follows are 14 T cell receptor delta chains derived from one specimen sequenced in a study of γδ T cells in repeated Plasmodium falciparum infection. Bulk repertoires came from Vgamma9/Vdelta2+ or Vdelta2-negative gammadelta T cells flow-sorted from PBMC. TCRdb reanalyzed the multiplex PCR reads using CATT. Of 80,000 to 95,000 delta-chain clones in the sample, 1.4% were seen once. Material: gamma-delta T cells from blood. Receptor source: a pool of human donors (malaria-infected and uninfected, not separated).

A note on this clone: This sequence is one base from a far larger clone and is likely a read error. This CDR3 is also generated by other DNA sequences in the sample. The chain employs TRDV1 and TRDJ1, with 11 bases aligning to TRDD3. The J gene is not listed in TCRdb, so it was assigned here from a DNA match to germline. The CDR3 consists of 19 residues. The V gene's germline CDR1 is TSWWSYY and CDR2 QGS. In DNA form, the CDR3 reads TGCGCTCTTGGGGTACTCCCCGGTGGGGGATACGAATTGGGTGGTAAACTCATCTTT. Its translation: CALGVLPGGGYELGGKLIF.

As for this clone: This DNA's translation differs at residue 13 from TCRdb's protein, which comes from a much larger clone; a read error is likely, and the protein shown is translated from the DNA. This chain links TRDV2 with TRDJ3; 10 bases align to TRDD3. The J gene was not available in TCRdb and was assigned here by matching the DNA to germline segments. The junction had 21 bases not matched to a gene; V was cut back by 3 bases and J by 2 bases. Per the germline V gene, CDR1 is GEAIGNYY and CDR2 is EKD. This CDR3 has 23 residues. Here the CDR3 reads CACDAGLEVLGDAPAWDTRQMFF. As DNA, the CDR3 is TGTGCCTGTGACGCGGGGTTAGAGGTACTGGGGGATGCGCCGGCCTGGGACACCCGACAGATGTTTTTC.

This clone was detected a few times. TCRdb has a much larger clone's protein, which differs at residue 14 from the translation of this DNA, likely because of a read error; what is shown is the protein translated from the DNA. The V gene call reads TRDV2; no J gene was called; no check of the table's D call, TRDD3, against the DNA was made. The CDR3 is 16 residues long. Germline assignment: CDR1 GEAIGNYY and CDR2 EKD. Here the CDR3 DNA reads TGTGCCTGTGAGAAGATGGGGGATACCCTGAAGGATAAATTCATCTTT. The encoded protein is CACEKMGDTLKDKFIF.

In this sample, this clone turned up a few times. The TCRdb protein, from a much larger clone, departs from this DNA's translation at residue 7, likely by read error; the protein shown derives from the DNA. The rearrangement joins TRDV2 to TRDJ3; 7 bases fit TRDD3. The J gene, absent from TCRdb, was called here by matching the DNA to germline. The CDR3 length is 19 residues. V was pared by 2 bases and J by 0 bases, with 9 bases of the junction left unmatched. Germline V gene data show CDR1 as GEAIGNYY and CDR2 as EKD. Here the CDR3 DNA reads TGTGCCTGTGACAGACTGAGGGATACTTGCTCCTGGGACACCCGACAGATGTTTTTC. It translates to CACDRLRDTCSWDTRQMFF.

Regarding this clone: The TCRdb protein, from a much larger clone, departs from this DNA's translation at residue 4, likely by read error; the protein shown derives from the DNA. This sequence joins TRDV2 and TRDJ1; TRDD3 agrees at 11 bases. TCRdb is silent on the J gene; assignment here came from matching the DNA to germline. This CDR3 is 14 amino acids long. After removal of 5 bases from V and 8 bases from J, the junction contained 9 bases not matched to a gene. Germline V gene data show CDR1 as GEAIGNYY and CDR2 as EKD. DNA of the CDR3: TGTGCCTGTGGCAAACTGGGGGATAAGGGAAAACTCATCTTT. Amino acid sequence: CACGKLGDKGKLIF.

This clone came up many times. Other DNA sequences in the same sample also yield this CDR3. The V call is TRDV1, the J call TRDJ1; a possible D gene is TRDD3 (6 bases). This CDR3 has 19 amino acids. V dropped 1 base and J dropped 0 bases, with 21 bases sitting between them. From germline, CDR1 is TSWWSYY and CDR2 QGS. This CDR3 reads CALGEPGAYRLYYTDKLIF. CDR3 nucleotide sequence: TGTGCTCTTGGGGAACCTGGGGCCTACCGCTTGTATTACACCGATAAACTCATCTTT.

This clone was observed a few times. The protein held in TCRdb is that of a much larger clone and does not match this DNA's translation at residue 13, likely because of a read error; the protein shown is translated from the DNA. The gene calls are TRDV2 and TRDJ3; 8 bases align to TRDD3. Germline CDR1 reads GEAIGNYY; CDR2 reads EKD. There are 20 residues in the CDR3. DNA of the CDR3: TGTGCCTGTGACACCGTGACTGGGGGGGAGAGCTCCCGGGACACCCGACAGATGTTTTTC. The encoded protein is CACDTVTGGESSRDTRQMFF.

Details on this clone: It is likely a read error: a sequence one base away is far more abundant. Different DNA sequences within this sample yield the same CDR3. The chain links TRDV1 to TRDJ1; D is perhaps TRDD2 (5 bases). Trimming took off 0 bases at V and 0 bases at J, with 8 bases between the two ends. The length of the CDR3 is 15 residues. Germline assignment: CDR1 TSWWSYY and CDR2 QGS. The CDR3 is CALGELFPHTDKLIF. Here the CDR3 DNA reads TGTGCTCTTGGGGAACTCTTCCCACACACCGATAAACTCATCTTT.

This clone was counted between two and nine times. The J gene is TRDJ1, the V gene TRDV1; 11 bases agree with TRDD3. TCRdb offers no J gene call, so here the DNA was matched to germline to obtain one. Germline V gene data show CDR1 as TSWWSYY and CDR2 as QGS. This CDR3 contains 19 residues. The trim removed 1 base at V and 0 bases at J, leaving 10 bases unmatched. Here the CDR3 DNA reads TGTGCTCTTGGGGAACCCCTACTGGGGGATAAGGAGGACACCGATAAACTCATCTTT. This gives the protein CALGEPLLGDKEDTDKLIF.

This clone appeared a few times. TCRdb's listed protein matches a much larger clone and diverges from this DNA's translation at residue 5, likely through a read error; the protein shown comes from the DNA. The V and J genes are TRDV2 and TRDJ3; possibly TRDD2 or TRDD3 for D (6 bases each). In the absence of a J gene in TCRdb, the DNA was matched to germline to assign it here. CDR3 length: 24 residues. V was clipped by 3 bases and J by 0 bases, with 32 bases between them. The germline CDR1 and CDR2 sequences are GEAIGNYY and EKD. The chain's CDR3 is CACDPGLPQNTGTRLSWDTRQMFF. Here the CDR3 DNA reads TGTGCCTGTGACCCCGGTCTTCCTCAAAATACTGGGACCAGACTCTCCTGGGACACCCGACAGATGTTTTTC.

With regard to this clone: A read error likely explains this, since a far larger clone differs by one base. The identical CDR3 is also encoded by other nucleotide sequences in the sample. This rearrangement joins TRDV1 to TRDJ1, with 9 bases matching TRDD2. CDR3 length: 22 amino acids. Germline-derived CDR1 and CDR2 are TSWWSYY and QGS. The CDR3 loop is CALGELGRPSYVTGSPGDKLIF. The CDR3 coding sequence is TGTGCTCTTGGGGAACTGGGGAGGCCTTCCTACGTGACTGGGAGCCCTGGCGATAAACTCATCTTC.

This clone was counted between two and nine times. This likely came from a read error, as a far larger clone is one base away. Other DNA sequences in this specimen translate into the identical CDR3. The CDR3 nucleotides read TGTGCCTGCGACCCTTTACTCGAGACCGATAAACTCATCTTT. Amino acids: CACDPLLETDKLIF. The V and J genes are TRDV2 and TRDJ1; D uncertain. V shed 7 bases and J shed 2 bases, with 16 bases lying between them. CDR3 length equals 14 residues. From germline, CDR1 is GEAIGNYY and CDR2 EKD.

This clone was observed many times. With a far larger clone one base away, a read error is the likely cause. The sample holds other DNA sequences that translate to the same CDR3. This CDR3 reads CALGELPAFLSPYTDKLIF. The CDR3 coding sequence is TGTGCCCTTGGGGAACTTCCGGCCTTCCTTTCCCCATACACCGATAAACTCATCTTT. The gene calls are TRDV1 and TRDJ1, with 7 nucleotides matching TRDD2. Germline assignment: CDR1 TSWWSYY and CDR2 QGS. This CDR3 contains 19 residues.

This clone was observed a handful of times. The TCRdb record carries a much larger clone's protein, which differs from this DNA's translation at residue 9; a read error is the likely cause, and the protein listed here is the DNA translation. V and J are TRDV2 and TRDJ1; D is uncertain. CDR3 size: 16 residues. The V and J ends lost 3 bases and 0 bases respectively, with 16 bases between them. CDR1 GEAIGNYY and CDR2 EKD come from the germline V gene. In DNA form, the CDR3 reads TGTGCCTGTGACCCGACGAAGGGGTTTTACACCGATAAACTCATCTTT. It is translated as CACDPTKGFYTDKLIF.